One and the same sample provided the 16 T cell receptor beta chains below, sequenced in a study of T cells in Graves' hyperthyroidism and ophthalmopathy. RNA transcripts gave rise to amplified TCR beta CDR3 regions. TCR CDR3 regions were first amplified by RT-PCR with HTBI primers. TCRdb fed the multiplex PCR reads into MiXCR, producing one record per CDR3 protein. Among some 600,000 distinct CDR3 sequences listed, about 43% were seen once. Sequencing used peripheral blood or thyroid tissue (not recorded which). These receptors came from a woman younger than 30 with Graves' hyperthyroidism.

The rearrangement links TRBV10-2 to TRBJ1-1, with D unresolved. This CDR3 is built from 17 residues. V was shortened by 0 bases and J by 3 bases, with 17 bases between the two germline ends. Germline loops: CDR1 WSHSY, CDR2 SAAADI. CDR3 amino acids: CASSESNRKAGYTEAFF. In DNA, the CDR3 is TGCGCCAGCAGTGAGTCAAACCGCAAAGCAGGCTACACTGAAGCTTTCTTT.

In this sample, this clonotype turned up many times. The V gene is TRBV19, the J gene TRBJ2-5; D possibly uses TRBD1 or TRBD2 (6 bases each). Germline-derived CDR1 and CDR2 are LNHDA and SQIVND (reference sequence). This CDR3 region has 13 residues. V shed 6 bases and J shed 5 bases, with 13 bases lying between them. CDR3 coding DNA: TGTGCCAGTAGAGGGGGGAACGGGGAGACCCAGTACTTC. This gives the protein CASRGGNGETQYF.

The chain employs TRBV10-3 and TRBJ2-5, with 7 nucleotides matching TRBD2. The length of the CDR3 is 14 residues. Germline V gene lookup returns CDR1 ENHRY and CDR2 SYGVKD. The J segment lost 5 bases and the V segment lost 8 bases, leaving 11 bases of the junction unmatched. Here the CDR3 DNA reads TGTGCCATCGGTCGCAGCGGGATCCTTGAGACCCAGTACTTC. Translated, it gives CAIGRSGILETQYF.

The sample holds a few counts of this clonotype. The J gene is TRBJ2-3, the V gene TRBV7-9, with D possibly TRBD1 on 5 matching bases. The length of the CDR3 is 14 residues. Germline V lookup: CDR1 SEHNR, CDR2 FQNEAQ (reference sequence). V was trimmed by 1 base and J by 4 bases, leaving 9 bases between them. The CDR3 protein is CASSLEGVPDTQYF. In nucleotides, the CDR3 is TGTGCCAGCAGCTTAGAAGGGGTTCCAGATACGCAGTATTTT.

Regarding this clonotype: At one end, the junction sequence differs from germline, possibly due to a read error. The rearrangement uses TRBV20-1 and TRBJ2-7; perhaps TRBD2 as D (6 bases). Germline CDR1 reads DFQATT; CDR2 reads SNEGSKA (reference sequence). The CDR3 is 14 amino acids. CDR3 DNA: TGCAGTGCCGACGGGGCGGGAACCTCCTACGGGCAGTACTTC. It specifies CSADGAGTSYGQYF.

This clonotype was recorded a few times. The chain employs TRBV10-3 and TRBJ1-5, with D unresolved. Germline V gene sequence: CDR1 ENHRY, CDR2 SYGVKD. The CDR3 sequence is 14 residues long. V lost 2 bases and J 1 base, leaving 6 bases between the germline ends. The CDR3: CAISEGQSNQPQHF. The CDR3 DNA reads as TGTGCCATCAGTGAGGGGCAGAGCAATCAGCCCCAGCATTTT.

With respect to this clonotype: The junction and the germline gene differ at one end; a read error may be behind it. V usage is TRBV7-3 and J usage is TRBJ2-7, with 12 bases identical to TRBD2. The CDR3 spans 14 residues. In germline, CDR1 is SGHTA, CDR2 FQGTGA. CDR3 bases: TGCGCCAGCAGCCAAGGACTAGCGGGACGCGAGCAGTACTTC. This sequence encodes CASSQGLAGREQYF. The entire variable domain, with the rest obtained from reference TRBV7-3 and TRBJ2-7, is as follows: GAGVSQTPSNKVTEKGKYVELRCDPISGHTALYWYRQSLGQGPEFLIYFQGTGAADDSGLPNDRFFAVRPEGSVSTLKIQRTERGDSAVYLCASSQGLAGREQYFGPGTRLTVT.

This clonotype occurred many times. This chain joins TRBV7-8 and TRBJ2-7; tentatively, D is TRBD2 (5 bases). The CDR3 loop spans 12 amino acids. V was trimmed by 5 bases and J by 0 bases, leaving 5 bases between them. Germline V gene lookup returns CDR1 SGHVS and CDR2 FQNEAQ. Here the CDR3 reads CASSEGSYEQYF. The DNA of the CDR3 is TGTGCCAGCAGCGAGGGCTCCTACGAGCAGTACTTC.

In this sample, this clonotype turned up many times. The J gene is TRBJ1-3, the V gene TRBV2, with D possibly being TRBD1 (6 bases). The germline V gene has CDR1 SNHLY and CDR2 FYNNEI. Trimming pared 6 bases from V and 0 bases from J, leaving 15 bases between. This CDR3 has 16 residues. The CDR3 protein is CASRRGGYRSGNTIYF. For the CDR3, the DNA is TGTGCCAGCAGGAGGGGGGGCTACCGCTCTGGAAACACCATATATTTT.

The rearrangement uses TRBV10-3 and TRBJ1-6, with D perhaps TRBD1 (5 bases). The germline V and J ends were trimmed by 10 bases and 5 bases, with 21 bases remaining between them. Germline values: CDR1 ENHRY, CDR2 SYGVKD. This CDR3 contains 16 residues. CDR3 loop: CASRGAGNSHNSPLHF. The CDR3 DNA reads TGTGCCAGCAGAGGGGCAGGAAATTCCCATAATTCACCCCTCCACTTT.

This clonotype has more than one count but fewer than ten. This chain connects TRBV7-9 to TRBJ2-7; TRBD2 matches 16 bases. This CDR3 region has 17 residues. Germline assignment: CDR1 SEHNR and CDR2 FQNEAQ (reference sequence). V trimming: 5 bases; J trimming: 2 bases; junction bases outside the gene matches: 6. CDR3 residues: CASSPGTSGRAAYEQYF. DNA of the CDR3: TGTGCCAGCAGCCCTGGGACTAGCGGGAGGGCTGCCTACGAGCAGTACTTC.

V is TRBV7-2 and J is TRBJ1-5; TRBD1 matches at 7 bases. The CDR3 is made up of 16 amino acids. V dropped 0 bases and J dropped 2; count of bases not matched to a gene: 4. Looked up from germline, CDR1 is SGHTA and CDR2 is FQGNSA. In nucleotides, the CDR3 is TGTGCCAGCAGCTTAGCAGGGGGCTCGGGCAATCAGCCCCAGCATTTT. It encodes CASSLAGGSGNQPQHF.

On this clonotype: This may be a read error: a much more frequent sequence differs by one nucleotide. This chain connects TRBV2 to TRBJ1-1, with TRBD1 matching 7 bases. The CDR3 extends over 12 amino acids. Germline V CDR1 and CDR2: SNHLY, FYNNEI. The CDR3 sequence: CARGQLVTEALF. The DNA of the CDR3 is TGTGCCAGGGGACAGTTGGTCACTGAAGCTTTGTTT.

V gene TRBV10-3 combines with J gene TRBJ1-1, with 11 bases identical to TRBD1. CDR1 is ENHRY and CDR2 is SYGVKD in the germline V gene. The CDR3 is made up of 11 amino acids. Unmatched junction bases numbered 2, after V lost 6 bases and J lost 11 bases. The CDR3 here is CAISGQGAAFF. The CDR3 coding sequence is TGTGCCATCAGCGGACAGGGGGCCGCTTTCTTT.

The genes are TRBV24-1 and TRBJ1-4; 8 positions match TRBD1. This CDR3 has 17 amino acids. Per the germline V gene, CDR1 is KGHDR and CDR2 is SFDVKD. Losses at the gene ends were 1 base for V and 10 bases for J; bases not matched to a gene: 13. The DNA of the CDR3 is TGTGCCACCAGTGATTTACCCCGACAGGGGCGGAAGGGAAAACTGTTTTTT. This codes for CATSDLPRQGRKGKLFF.

V is TRBV7-8 and J is TRBJ2-7; D is ambiguous. Germline V gene lookup returns CDR1 SGHVS and CDR2 FQNEAQ. The length of the CDR3 is 11 residues. The V gene lost 11 bases and the J gene lost 5 bases, with 13 bases spanning the gap. Here the CDR3 DNA reads TGTGCCTGGAGTCCAAGGGACGAGCAGTACTTC. It translates to CAWSPRDEQYF.